This T cell receptor (beta chain) originates from a study of CD8+CD57+ T cells in acquired aplastic anemia. Whole-study context: DNA from sorted CD4+ and CD8+ cells averaged approximately 3.5 ug. CD4+ cells from healthy donors averaged roughly 9.9 million reads. Study outcomes and limitations: Between the patient and control groups, CD8+ Simpson's diversity did not differ significantly. Patients and controls shared 25 to 35 CD8+ CDR3 sequences, highly expressed in patients.

Genomic DNA provided the template from which TCR beta VDJ and CDR3 profiles were obtained. MiXCR, run by TCRdb on the reads, gives a single entry per CDR3 protein. The sample has roughly 58,000 distinct CDR3 sequences, roughly 54% seen once; the top ten hold less than 2.5%. A note on this clonotype: Its matching antigen is unknown.

This sequence originates from a human donor in good health, serving as a control. Sequencing was performed on sorted CD4+, CD8+, or CD8+CD57+ T cells (not recorded which) from PBMCs.

CDR3 in DNA: TGTGCCATCAGGTCGACAGGGAATGAGCAGTTCTTC. Its translation is CAIRSTGNEQFF. The chain is built from TRBV10-3 and TRBJ2-1; 7 positions agree with TRBD1. The CDR3 spans 12 residues. V was pared by 6 bases and J by 7 bases, with 3 bases of the junction left unmatched. CDR1 is ENHRY, CDR2 SYGVKD, per germline.